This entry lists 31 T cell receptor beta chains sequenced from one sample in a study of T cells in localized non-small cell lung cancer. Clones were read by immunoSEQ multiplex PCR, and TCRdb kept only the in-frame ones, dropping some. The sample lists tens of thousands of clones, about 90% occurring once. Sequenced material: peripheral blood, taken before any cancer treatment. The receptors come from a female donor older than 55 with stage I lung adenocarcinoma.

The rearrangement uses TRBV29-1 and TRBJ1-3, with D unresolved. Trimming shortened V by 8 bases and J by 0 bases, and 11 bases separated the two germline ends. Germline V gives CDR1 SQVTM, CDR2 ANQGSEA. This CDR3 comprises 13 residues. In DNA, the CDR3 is TGCAGCCTAAGACACCACTCTGGAAACACCATATATTTT. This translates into CSLRHHSGNTIYF.

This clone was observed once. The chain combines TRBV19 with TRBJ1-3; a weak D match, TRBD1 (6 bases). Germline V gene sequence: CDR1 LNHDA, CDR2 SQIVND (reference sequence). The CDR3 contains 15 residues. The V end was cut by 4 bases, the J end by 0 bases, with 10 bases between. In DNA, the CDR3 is TGTGCCAGTAGTACCTCGGACAGCTCTGGAAACACCATATATTTT. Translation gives CASSTSDSSGNTIYF.

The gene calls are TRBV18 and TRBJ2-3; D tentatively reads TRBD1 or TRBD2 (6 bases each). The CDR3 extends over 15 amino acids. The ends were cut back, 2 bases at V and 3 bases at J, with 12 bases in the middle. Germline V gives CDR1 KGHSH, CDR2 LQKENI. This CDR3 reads CASSPGGGSTDTQYF. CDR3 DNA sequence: TGTGCCAGCTCACCAGGAGGGGGTTCGACAGATACGCAGTATTTT.

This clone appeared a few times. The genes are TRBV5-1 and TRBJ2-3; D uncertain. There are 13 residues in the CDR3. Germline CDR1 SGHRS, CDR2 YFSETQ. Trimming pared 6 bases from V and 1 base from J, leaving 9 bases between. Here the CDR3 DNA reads TGCGCCAGCAAGTATGGTGGCACAGATACGCAGTATTTT. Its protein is CASKYGGTDTQYF.

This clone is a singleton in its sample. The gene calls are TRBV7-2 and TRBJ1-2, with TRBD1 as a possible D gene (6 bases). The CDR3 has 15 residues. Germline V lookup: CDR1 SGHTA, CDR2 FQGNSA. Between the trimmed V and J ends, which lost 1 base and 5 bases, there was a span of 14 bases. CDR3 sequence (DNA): TGTGCCAGCAGCTTAGATCCGGGGGCGTTATATGGCTACACCTTC. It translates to CASSLDPGALYGYTF.

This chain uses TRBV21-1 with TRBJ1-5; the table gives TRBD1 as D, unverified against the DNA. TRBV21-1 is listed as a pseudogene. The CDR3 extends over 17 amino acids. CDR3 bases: TGTGCCAGCAGGGTTAAGGGACAGAGTTATAGCAATCAGCCCCAGCATTTT. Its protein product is CASRVKGQSYSNQPQHF.

Here the CDR3 reads CASSESGGSSPLHF. The CDR3 bases are TGCGCCAGCAGTGAGTCCGGAGGGTCTTCACCCCTCCACTTT. The chain carries TRBV10-1 and TRBJ1-6; no clear D. The CDR3 has 14 amino acids. V lost 0 bases, J lost 9 bases, and 9 bases lay in between. Germline CDR1 and CDR2: WNHNN and SYGVQD (reference sequence).

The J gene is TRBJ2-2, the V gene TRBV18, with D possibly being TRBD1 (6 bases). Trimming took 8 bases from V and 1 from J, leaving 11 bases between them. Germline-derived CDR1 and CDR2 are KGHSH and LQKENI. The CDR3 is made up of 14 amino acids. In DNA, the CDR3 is TGTGCCAGCAACCGGGACAAGAACACCGGGGAGCTGTTTTTT. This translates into CASNRDKNTGELFF. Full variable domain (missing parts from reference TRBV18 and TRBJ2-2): NAGVMQNPRHLVRRRGQEARLRCSPMKGHSHVYWYRQLPEEGLKFMVYLQKENIIDESGMPKERFSAEFPKEGPSILRIQQVVRGDSAAYFCASNRDKNTGELFFGEGSRLTVL.

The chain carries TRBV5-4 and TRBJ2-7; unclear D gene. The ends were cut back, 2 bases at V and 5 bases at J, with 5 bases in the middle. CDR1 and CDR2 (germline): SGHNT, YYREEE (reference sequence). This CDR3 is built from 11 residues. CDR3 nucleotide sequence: TGTGCCAGCAGCTTAATCGACGAGCAGTACTTC. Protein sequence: CASSLIDEQYF.

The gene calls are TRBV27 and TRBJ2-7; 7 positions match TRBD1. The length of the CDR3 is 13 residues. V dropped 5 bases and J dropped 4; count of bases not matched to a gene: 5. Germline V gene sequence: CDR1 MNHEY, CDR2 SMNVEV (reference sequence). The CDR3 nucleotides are TGTGCCAGCAGTATAGGGACAGCTTACGAGCAGTACTTC. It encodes CASSIGTAYEQYF.

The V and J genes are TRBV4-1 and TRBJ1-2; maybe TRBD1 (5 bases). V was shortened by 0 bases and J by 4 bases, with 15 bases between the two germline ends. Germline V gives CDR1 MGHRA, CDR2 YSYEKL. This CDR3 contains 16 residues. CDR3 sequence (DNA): TGCGCCAGCAGCCAAGATTTGGGGTTGGGGGGCTATGGCTACACCTTC. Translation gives CASSQDLGLGGYGYTF.

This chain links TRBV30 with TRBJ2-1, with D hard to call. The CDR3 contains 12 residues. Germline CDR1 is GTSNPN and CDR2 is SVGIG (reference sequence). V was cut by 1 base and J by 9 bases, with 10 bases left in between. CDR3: CAWSGALFEQFF. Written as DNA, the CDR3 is TGTGCCTGGAGTGGGGCTCTCTTTGAGCAGTTCTTC.

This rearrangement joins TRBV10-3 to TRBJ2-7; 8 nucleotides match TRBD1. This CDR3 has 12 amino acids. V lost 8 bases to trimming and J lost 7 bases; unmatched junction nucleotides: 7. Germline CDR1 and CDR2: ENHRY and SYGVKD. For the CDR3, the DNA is TGTGCCATCGATACAGGGGGGAGGGAGCAGTACTTC. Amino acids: CAIDTGGREQYF.

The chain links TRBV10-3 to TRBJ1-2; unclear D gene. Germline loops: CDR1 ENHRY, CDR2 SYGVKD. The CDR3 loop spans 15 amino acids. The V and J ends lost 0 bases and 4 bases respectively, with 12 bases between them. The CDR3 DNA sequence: TGTGCCATCAGTGAGTCGTACAAAAGCGGCTATGGCTACACCTTC. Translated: CAISESYKSGYGYTF.

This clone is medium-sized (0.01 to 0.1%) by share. The CDR3 bases are TGTGCCAGCAGCCCGACCCCGAACAGCAATCAGCCCCAGCATTTT. Its translation: CASSPTPNSNQPQHF. This chain uses TRBV5-8 with TRBJ1-5; D is unresolved. CDR1 and CDR2 (germline): SGHTS, YDEGEE. Trimming cost V 4 bases and J 1 base, with 12 bases left between them. The CDR3 contains 15 residues.

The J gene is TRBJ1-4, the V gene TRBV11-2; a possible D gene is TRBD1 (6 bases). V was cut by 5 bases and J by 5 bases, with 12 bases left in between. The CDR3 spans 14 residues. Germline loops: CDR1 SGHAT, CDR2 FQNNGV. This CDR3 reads CASSRGGENEKLFF. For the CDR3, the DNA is TGTGCCAGCAGCCGAGGGGGGGAAAATGAAAAACTGTTTTTT.

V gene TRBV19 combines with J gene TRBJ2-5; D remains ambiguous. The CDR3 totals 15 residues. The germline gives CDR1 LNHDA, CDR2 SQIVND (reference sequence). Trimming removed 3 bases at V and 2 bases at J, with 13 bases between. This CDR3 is CASSMGYRTQETQYF. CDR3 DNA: TGTGCCAGTAGTATGGGGTACAGAACTCAAGAGACCCAGTACTTC.

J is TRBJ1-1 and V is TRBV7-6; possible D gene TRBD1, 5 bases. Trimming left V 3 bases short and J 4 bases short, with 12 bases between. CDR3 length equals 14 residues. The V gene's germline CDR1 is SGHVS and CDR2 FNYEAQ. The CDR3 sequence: CASSLGLGITEAFF. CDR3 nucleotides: TGTGCCAGCAGCTTGGGGCTAGGCATCACTGAAGCTTTCTTT.

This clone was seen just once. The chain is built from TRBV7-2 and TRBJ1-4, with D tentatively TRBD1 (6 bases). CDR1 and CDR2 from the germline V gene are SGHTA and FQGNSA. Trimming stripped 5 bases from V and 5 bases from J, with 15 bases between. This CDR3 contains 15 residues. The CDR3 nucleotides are TGTGCCAGCAGCCGGGCAGGACAGCTAAATGAAAAACTGTTTTTT. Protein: CASSRAGQLNEKLFF. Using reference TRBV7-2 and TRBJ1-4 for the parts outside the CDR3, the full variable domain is GAGVSQSPSNKVTEKGKDVELRCDPISGHTALYWYRQSLGQGLEFLIYFQGNSAPDKSGLPSDRFSAERTGGSVSTLTIQRTQQEDSAVYLCASSRAGQLNEKLFFGSGTQLSVL.

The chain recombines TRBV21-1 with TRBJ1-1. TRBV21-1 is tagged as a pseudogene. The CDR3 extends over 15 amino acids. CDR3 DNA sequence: TGTGCCAGCAGCAAAGTCTGCCCGGGGGCCACTGAAGCTTTCTTT. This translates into CASSKVCPGATEAFF.

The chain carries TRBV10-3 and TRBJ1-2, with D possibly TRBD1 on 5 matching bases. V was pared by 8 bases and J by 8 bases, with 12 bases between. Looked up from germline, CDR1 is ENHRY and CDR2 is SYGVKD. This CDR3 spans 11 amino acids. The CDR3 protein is CAIEGERGYTF. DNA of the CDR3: TGTGCCATCGAAGGGGAAAGGGGCTACACCTTC.

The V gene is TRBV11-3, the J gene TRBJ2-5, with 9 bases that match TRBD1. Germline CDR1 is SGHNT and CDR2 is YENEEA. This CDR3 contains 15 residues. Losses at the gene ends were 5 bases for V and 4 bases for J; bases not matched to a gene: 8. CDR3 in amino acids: CASSPGQGTGETQYF. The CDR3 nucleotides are TGTGCCAGCAGCCCAGGACAGGGGACGGGAGAGACCCAGTACTTC. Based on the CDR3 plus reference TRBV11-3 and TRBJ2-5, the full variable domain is EAGVVQSPRYKIIEKKQPVAFWCNPISGHNTLYWYLQNLGQGPELLIRYENEEAVDDSQLPKDRFSAERLKGVDSTLKIQPAELGDSAVYLCASSPGQGTGETQYFGPGTRLLVL.

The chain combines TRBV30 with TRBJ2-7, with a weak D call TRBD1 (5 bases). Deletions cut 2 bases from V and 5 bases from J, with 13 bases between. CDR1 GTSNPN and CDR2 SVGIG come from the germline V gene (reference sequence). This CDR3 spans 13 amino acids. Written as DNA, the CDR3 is TGTGCCTGGAGTCTCTCTTGGGGCCACGAGCAGTACTTC. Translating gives CAWSLSWGHEQYF.

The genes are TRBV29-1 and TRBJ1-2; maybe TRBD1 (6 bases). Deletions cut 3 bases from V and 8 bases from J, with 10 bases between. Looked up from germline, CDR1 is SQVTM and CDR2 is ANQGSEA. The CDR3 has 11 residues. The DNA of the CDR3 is TGCAGCGTTGATCGGGGGCGCGGCTACACCTTC. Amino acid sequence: CSVDRGRGYTF.

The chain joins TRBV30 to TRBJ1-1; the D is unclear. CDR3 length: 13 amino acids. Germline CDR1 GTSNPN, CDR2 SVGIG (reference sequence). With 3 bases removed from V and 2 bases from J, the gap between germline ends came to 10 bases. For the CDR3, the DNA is TGTGCCTGGAGAGAGGACCGCAACACTGAAGCTTTCTTT. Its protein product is CAWREDRNTEAFF.

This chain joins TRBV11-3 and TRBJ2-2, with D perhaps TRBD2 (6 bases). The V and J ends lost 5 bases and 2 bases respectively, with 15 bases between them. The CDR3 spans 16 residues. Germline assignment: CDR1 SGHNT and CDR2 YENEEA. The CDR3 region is CASSPGGTGNTGELFF. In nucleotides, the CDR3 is TGTGCCAGCAGCCCCGGCGGGACTGGTAACACCGGGGAGCTGTTTTTT.

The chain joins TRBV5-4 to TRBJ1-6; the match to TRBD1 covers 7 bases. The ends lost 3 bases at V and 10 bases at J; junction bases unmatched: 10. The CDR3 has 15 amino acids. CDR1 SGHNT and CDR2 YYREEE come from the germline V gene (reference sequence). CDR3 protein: CASSSRQGLSSPLHF. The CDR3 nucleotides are TGTGCCAGCAGCTCCCGACAGGGTTTATCCTCACCCCTCCACTTT.

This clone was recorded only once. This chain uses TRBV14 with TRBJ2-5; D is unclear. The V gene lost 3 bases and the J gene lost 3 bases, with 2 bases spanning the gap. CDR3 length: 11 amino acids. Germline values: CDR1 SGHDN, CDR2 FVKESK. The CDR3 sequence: CASSQEETQYF. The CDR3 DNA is TGTGCCAGCAGCCAGGAAGAGACCCAGTACTTC.

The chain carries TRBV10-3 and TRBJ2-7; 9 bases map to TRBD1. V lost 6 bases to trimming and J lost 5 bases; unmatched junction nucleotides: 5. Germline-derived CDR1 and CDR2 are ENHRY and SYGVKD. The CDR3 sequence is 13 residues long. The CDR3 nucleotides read TGTGCCATCAGACGGGACAGGGTTGACGAGCAGTACTTC. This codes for CAIRRDRVDEQYF.

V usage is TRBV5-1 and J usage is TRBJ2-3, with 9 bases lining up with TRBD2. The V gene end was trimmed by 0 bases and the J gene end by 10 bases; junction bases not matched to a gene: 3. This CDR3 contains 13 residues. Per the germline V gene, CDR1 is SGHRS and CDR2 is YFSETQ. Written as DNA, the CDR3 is TGCGCCAGCAGCTTGGGGGGACTAGCTGCGCAGTATTTT. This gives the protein CASSLGGLAAQYF.

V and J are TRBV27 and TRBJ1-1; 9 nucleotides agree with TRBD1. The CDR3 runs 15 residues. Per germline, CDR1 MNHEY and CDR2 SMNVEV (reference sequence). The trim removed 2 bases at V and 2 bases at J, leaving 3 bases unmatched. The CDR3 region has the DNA TGTGCCAGCAGTTTAGCGGGACAGGGAAACACTGAAGCTTTCTTT. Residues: CASSLAGQGNTEAFF.